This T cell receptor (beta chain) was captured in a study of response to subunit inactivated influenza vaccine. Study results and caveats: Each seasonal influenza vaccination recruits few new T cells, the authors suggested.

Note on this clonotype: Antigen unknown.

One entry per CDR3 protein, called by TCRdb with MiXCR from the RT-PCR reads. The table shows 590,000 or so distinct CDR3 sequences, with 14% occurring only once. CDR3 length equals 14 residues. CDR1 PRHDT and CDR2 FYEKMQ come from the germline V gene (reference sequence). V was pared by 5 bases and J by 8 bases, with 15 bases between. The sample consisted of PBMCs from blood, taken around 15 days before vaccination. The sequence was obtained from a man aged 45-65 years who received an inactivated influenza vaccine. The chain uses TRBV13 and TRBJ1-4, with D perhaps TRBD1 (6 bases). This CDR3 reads CASSQRGGSEKLFF. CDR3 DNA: TGTGCCAGCAGCCAAAGGGGGGGTAGCGAAAAACTGTTTTTT.